Listed here are 4 T cell receptor beta chains from one sample, sequenced in a study of blood T cell repertoires in COVID-19. Some clones are missing from TCRdb's copy, which holds only in-frame ones; the method was immunoSEQ multiplex PCR. Of about 160,000 clones detected, roughly nine tenths appear once; the ten largest clones hold approximately 4%. Sequenced material: peripheral blood. These TCRs come from a woman in her 70s with acute or convalescent COVID-19.

V is TRBV12-3 or TRBV12-4 and J is TRBJ1-2; D remains ambiguous. The CDR3 consists of 13 residues. Trimming took 6 bases from V and 4 from J, leaving 12 bases between them. The CDR3 bases are TGTGCCAGCAGCCGAGGACTGATCTATGGCTACACCTTC. Its protein is CASSRGLIYGYTF.

The V gene is TRBV28, the J gene TRBJ1-4; 8 bases are a match to TRBD1. This CDR3 is 16 amino acids long. Unmatched junction bases numbered 14, after V lost 6 bases and J lost 8 bases. Germline CDR1 and CDR2: MDHEN and SYDVKM. Written as DNA, the CDR3 is TGTGCCAGCAGCACTGGACAGGGATGGGGTAGGGAAAAACTGTTTTTT. The encoded protein is CASSTGQGWGREKLFF. The full variable domain, rest sourced from reference TRBV28 and TRBJ1-4, is DVKVTQSSRYLVKRTGEKVFLECVQDMDHENMFWYRQDPGLGLRLIYFSYDVKMKEKGDIPEGYSVSREKKERFSLILESASTNQTSMYLCASSTGQGWGREKLFFGSGTQLSVL.

The chain links TRBV7-9 to TRBJ1-4, with D possibly matching TRBD1 (5 bases). Germline V gene sequence: CDR1 SEHNR, CDR2 FQNEAQ (reference sequence). V lost 0 bases and J 4 bases, leaving 9 bases between the germline ends. The CDR3 runs to 15 residues. The CDR3, as DNA: TGTGCCAGCAGCTTAGCGGAGACAGTTAATGAAAAACTGTTTTTT. Translation: CASSLAETVNEKLFF.

The CDR3 DNA is TGTGCCAGCAGTGAGGGACAGGGGACTGGCTACACCTTC. Translating gives CASSEGQGTGYTF. This rearrangement joins TRBV6-4 to TRBJ1-2; TRBD1 matches at 10 bases. There are 13 residues in the CDR3. The germline gives CDR1 MRHNA, CDR2 SNTAGT. V was clipped by 3 bases and J by 7 bases; unmatched bases: 2.